The TCR beta chain described here comes from a study of shared clonotypes between healthy human individuals. General study points: Naive subsets, compared against memory subsets, generally had larger estimated richness values. Represented diversity (both genetic and exposure-history) was limited by the small number of donors.

A note on this clone: The antigen remains unidentified.

The run depth of the assay was deep. DNA at about 210 ng, tens of thousands of T cell genomes, went into sorted-subset replicate PCRs. The repertoire was sequenced with immunoSEQ multiplex PCR; TCRdb's copy has only in-frame clones and lacks some. The sample contains 950,000 to 1,200,000 clones, approximately 80% of which appear only once. CDR1 and CDR2 from the germline V gene are SGDLS and YYNGEE. V trimming: 3 bases; J trimming: 1 base; junction bases outside the gene matches: 4. The CDR3 is 15 residues long. Sample: memory CD4+ T cells from PBMCs. The subset: CD45RA-negative fraction. The sequence derives from a man between 18 and 35 years old in good health. Some clones in this sample may be carry-over from other donors' samples. The chain uses TRBV9 and TRBJ2-5; 9 nucleotides agree with TRBD2. The CDR3 nucleotides read TGTGCCAGCAGCGGGCGGGAGGGCCCCCAAGAGACCCAGTACTTC. This translates into CASSGREGPQETQYF.